At least ten counts were recorded for the clone carrying this T cell receptor (beta chain). Its antigen is currently unknown. The data were obtained in a study of T cells in Graves' hyperthyroidism and ophthalmopathy. Study outcomes and limitations: The authors' 13 V-J model separated ophthalmopathy from stable hyperthyroidism. In blood, most of the thyroid clonotypes expanded above 0.001 were also present.

Amplified regions were TCR beta CDR3 sequences from RNA transcripts. HTBI primers were the set used in a first-round RT-PCR of the TCR CDR3. From the multiplex PCR reads, TCRdb called clonotypes with MiXCR, one entry per CDR3 protein. Of 530,000 or so distinct CDR3 sequences in the sample, 17% were seen once. The CDR3 runs to 16 residues. Trimming at V came to 2 bases and at J to 4 bases, leaving 3 bases not matched to a gene. The V gene's germline CDR1 is MNHEY and CDR2 SMNVEV (reference sequence). This receptor was identified in a young woman with Graves' ophthalmopathy. This chain connects TRBV27 to TRBJ2-1, with TRBD2 matching 12 bases. The sequenced sample was blood. This CDR3 is CASSLGTSGLYNEQFF. DNA of the CDR3: TGTGCCAGCAGTTTAGGGACTAGCGGGTTATACAATGAGCAGTTCTTC.